These T cell receptor beta chains were read from a single sample in a study of shared clonotypes between healthy human individuals. The table came from immunoSEQ multiplex PCR; TCRdb's copy has only in-frame clones and leaves some out. The data show some 1.5 million clones, around 98% seen once. Sequencing was performed on naive CD4+ T cells sorted from blood. Receptors were obtained from a man between 25 and 39 years old in good health. CDR3s include the opening cysteine and the closing phenylalanine or tryptophan. D genes are given only for firm matches.

CDR3 protein	CDR3 DNA	V gene	J gene	D gene
CASSESKFRDMAGANVLTF	TGCGCCAGCAGTGAGTCGAAATTCAGGGACATGGCTGGGGCCAACGTCCTGACTTTC	TRBV10-2	TRBJ2-6	-
CASSEAPVEAFF	TGTGCCAGCAGTGAAGCGCCAGTAGAAGCTTTCTTT	TRBV2	TRBJ1-1	-
CASSSFIAGTSTDTQYF	TGTGCCAGCAGCTCCTTTATAGCGGGAACTTCTACAGATACGCAGTATTTT	TRBV7-9	TRBJ2-3	TRBD2
CASSVAAVPGNIQYF	TGTGCCAGCAGCGTAGCGGCTGTTCCCGGGAACATTCAGTACTTC	TRBV9	TRBJ2-4	-
CASSKDFLSEHISYEQYF	TGTGCCAGCAGCAAAGATTTTTTATCGGAGCATATCTCCTACGAGCAGTACTTC	TRBV21-1	TRBJ2-7	-
CASRLRAGVAPEGKYNEQFF	TGCGCCAGCAGATTGAGAGCGGGAGTGGCCCCTGAAGGTAAATACAATGAGCAGTTCTTC	TRBV4-3	TRBJ2-1	TRBD2
CASSPGPATNYGYTF	TGTGCCAGCAGCCCTGGGCCGGCCACTAACTATGGCTACACCTTC	TRBV7-2	TRBJ1-2	-
CASSPLASTGELFF	TGTGCCAGCTCACCACTTGCCTCCACCGGGGAGCTGTTTTTT	TRBV18	TRBJ2-2	-
CAISESQAYSYGYTF	TGTGCCATCAGTGAGTCTCAAGCTTACAGCTATGGCTACACCTTC	TRBV10-3	TRBJ1-2	-
CASSFSGGMDYEQYF	TGTGCCAGCAGCTTTTCCGGGGGAATGGACTACGAGCAGTACTTC	TRBV7-2	TRBJ2-7	-
CASSPDSHPTGELFF	TGTGCCAGCAGTCCAGACTCCCACCCCACCGGGGAGCTGTTTTTT	TRBV5-5	TRBJ2-2	-
CASSLIRDRDEKLFF	TGTGCCAGCTCACTCATCCGGGACAGGGATGAAAAACTGTTTTTT	TRBV18	TRBJ1-4	TRBD1
CASSLYQGGANEKLFF	TGCGCCAGCAGCTTGTATCAGGGGGGCGCTAATGAAAAACTGTTTTTT	TRBV5-1	TRBJ1-4	TRBD1
CASSLDRAIGIQYF	TGTGCCAGCAGCTTGGACAGGGCAATTGGCATTCAGTACTTC	TRBV7-3	TRBJ2-4	TRBD1